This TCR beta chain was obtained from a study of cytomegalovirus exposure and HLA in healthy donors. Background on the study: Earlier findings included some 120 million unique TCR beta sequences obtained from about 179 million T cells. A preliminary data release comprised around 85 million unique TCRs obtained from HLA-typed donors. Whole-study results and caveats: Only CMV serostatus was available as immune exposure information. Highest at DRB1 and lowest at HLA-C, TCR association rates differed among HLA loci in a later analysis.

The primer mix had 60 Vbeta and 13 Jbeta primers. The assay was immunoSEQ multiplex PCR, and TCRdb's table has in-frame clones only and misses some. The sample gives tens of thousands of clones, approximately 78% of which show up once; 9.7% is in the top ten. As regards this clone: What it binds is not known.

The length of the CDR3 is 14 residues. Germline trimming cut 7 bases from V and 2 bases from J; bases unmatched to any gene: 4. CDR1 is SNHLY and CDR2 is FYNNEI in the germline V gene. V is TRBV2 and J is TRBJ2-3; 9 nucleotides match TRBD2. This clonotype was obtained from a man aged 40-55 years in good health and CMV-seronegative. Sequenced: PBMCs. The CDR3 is CASKGGGDTDTQYF. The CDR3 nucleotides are TGTGCCAGCAAAGGCGGGGGGGACACAGATACGCAGTATTTT.